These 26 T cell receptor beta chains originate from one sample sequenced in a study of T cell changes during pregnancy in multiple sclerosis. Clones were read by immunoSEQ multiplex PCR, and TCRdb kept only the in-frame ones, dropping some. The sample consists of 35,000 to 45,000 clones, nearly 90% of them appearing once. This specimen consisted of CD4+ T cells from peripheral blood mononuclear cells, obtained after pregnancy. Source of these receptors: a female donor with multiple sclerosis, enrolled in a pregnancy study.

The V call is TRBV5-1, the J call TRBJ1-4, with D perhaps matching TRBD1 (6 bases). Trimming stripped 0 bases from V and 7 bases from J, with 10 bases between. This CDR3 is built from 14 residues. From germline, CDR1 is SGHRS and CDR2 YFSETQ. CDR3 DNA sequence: TGCGCCAGCAGCTTGGGTCAGGGGCGTGAAAAACTGTTTTTT. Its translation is CASSLGQGREKLFF.

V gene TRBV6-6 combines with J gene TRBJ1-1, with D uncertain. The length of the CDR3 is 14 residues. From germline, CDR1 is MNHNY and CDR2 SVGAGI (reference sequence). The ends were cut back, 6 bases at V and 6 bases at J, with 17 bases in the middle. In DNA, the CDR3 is TGTGCCAGCAGCCTCGGGGTGCAGTCTCCTGAAGCTTTCTTT. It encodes CASSLGVQSPEAFF.

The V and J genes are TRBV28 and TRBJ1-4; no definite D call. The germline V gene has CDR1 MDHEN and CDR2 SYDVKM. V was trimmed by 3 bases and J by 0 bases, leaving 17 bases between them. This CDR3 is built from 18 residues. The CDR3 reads CASSFWAPSGATNEKLFF. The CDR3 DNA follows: TGTGCCAGCAGTTTTTGGGCCCCCTCGGGAGCAACTAATGAAAAACTGTTTTTT.

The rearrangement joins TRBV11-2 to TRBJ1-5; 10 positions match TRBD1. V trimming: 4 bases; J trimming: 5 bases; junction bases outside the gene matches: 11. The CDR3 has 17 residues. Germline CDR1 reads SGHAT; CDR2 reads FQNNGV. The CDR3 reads CASSSTTGGKSDQPQHF. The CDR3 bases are TGTGCCAGCAGCTCCACGACAGGGGGCAAGTCGGATCAGCCCCAGCATTTT.

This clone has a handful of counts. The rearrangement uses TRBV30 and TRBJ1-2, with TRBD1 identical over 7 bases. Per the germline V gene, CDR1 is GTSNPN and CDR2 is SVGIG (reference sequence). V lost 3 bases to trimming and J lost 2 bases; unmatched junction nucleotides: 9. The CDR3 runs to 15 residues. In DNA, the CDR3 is TGTGCCTGGAGCCGCTCCGACAGGGTGAACTATGGCTACACCTTC. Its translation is CAWSRSDRVNYGYTF.

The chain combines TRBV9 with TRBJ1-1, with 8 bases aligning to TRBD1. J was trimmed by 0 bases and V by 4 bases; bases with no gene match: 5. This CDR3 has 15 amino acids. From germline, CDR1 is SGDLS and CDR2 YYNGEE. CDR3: CASSPQGALNTEAFF. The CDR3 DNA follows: TGTGCCAGCAGCCCTCAGGGGGCCCTGAACACTGAAGCTTTCTTT.

CDR3: CASSAALNHGNSQETQYF. For the CDR3, the DNA is TGTGCCAGTAGTGCGGCCCTTAACCATGGAAATTCCCAAGAGACCCAGTACTTC. This chain uses TRBV19 with TRBJ2-5; D ambiguous. Per germline, CDR1 LNHDA and CDR2 SQIVND (reference sequence). Trimming took off 5 bases at V and 1 base at J, with 23 bases between the two ends. The CDR3 runs 18 residues.

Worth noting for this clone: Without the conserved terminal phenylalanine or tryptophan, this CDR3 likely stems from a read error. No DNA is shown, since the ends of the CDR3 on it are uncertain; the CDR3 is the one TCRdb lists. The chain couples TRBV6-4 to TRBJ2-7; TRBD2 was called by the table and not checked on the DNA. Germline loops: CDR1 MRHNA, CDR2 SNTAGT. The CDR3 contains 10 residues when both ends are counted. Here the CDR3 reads CASSGPGGSL.

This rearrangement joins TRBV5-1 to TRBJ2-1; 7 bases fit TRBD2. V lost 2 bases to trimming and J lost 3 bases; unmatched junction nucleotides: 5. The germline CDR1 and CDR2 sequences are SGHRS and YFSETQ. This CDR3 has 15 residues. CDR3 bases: TGCGCCAGCAGCTTAGGGGCGGGGGACTACAATGAGCAGTTCTTC. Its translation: CASSLGAGDYNEQFF.

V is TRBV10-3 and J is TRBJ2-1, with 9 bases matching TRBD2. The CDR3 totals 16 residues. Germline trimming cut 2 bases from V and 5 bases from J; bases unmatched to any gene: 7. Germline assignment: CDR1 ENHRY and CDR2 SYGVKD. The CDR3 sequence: CAISEAIAGDHNEQFF. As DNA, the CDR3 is TGTGCCATCAGTGAGGCTATAGCGGGGGACCACAATGAGCAGTTCTTC.

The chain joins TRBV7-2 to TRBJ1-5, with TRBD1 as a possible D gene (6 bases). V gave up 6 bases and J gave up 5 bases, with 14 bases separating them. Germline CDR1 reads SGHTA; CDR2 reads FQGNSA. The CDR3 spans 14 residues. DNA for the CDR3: TGTGCCAGCAGTTACAACAGGGATTATCAGCCCCAGCATTTT. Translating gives CASSYNRDYQPQHF.

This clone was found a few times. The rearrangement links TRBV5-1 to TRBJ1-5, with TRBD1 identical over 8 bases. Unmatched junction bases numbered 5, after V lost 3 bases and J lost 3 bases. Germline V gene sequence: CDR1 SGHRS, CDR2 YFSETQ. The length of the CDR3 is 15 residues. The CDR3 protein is CASSWGDRPNQPQHF. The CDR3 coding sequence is TGCGCCAGCAGCTGGGGGGACAGGCCCAATCAGCCCCAGCATTTT.

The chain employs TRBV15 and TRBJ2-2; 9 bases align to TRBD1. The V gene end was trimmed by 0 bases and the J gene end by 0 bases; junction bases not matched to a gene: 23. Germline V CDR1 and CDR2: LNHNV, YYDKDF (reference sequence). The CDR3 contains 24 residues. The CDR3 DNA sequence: TGTGCCACCAGCAGAGAAGCCCTTCCCCGGGACAGGGTCCCTTTTGGGACGAACACCGGGGAGCTGTTTTTT. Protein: CATSREALPRDRVPFGTNTGELFF.

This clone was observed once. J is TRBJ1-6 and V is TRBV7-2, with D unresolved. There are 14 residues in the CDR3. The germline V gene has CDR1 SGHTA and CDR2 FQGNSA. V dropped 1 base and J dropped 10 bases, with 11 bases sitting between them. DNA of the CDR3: TGTGCCAGCAGCTTAGGGCCAGGTGACTCACCCCTCCACTTT. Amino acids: CASSLGPGDSPLHF.

The CDR3 here is CASSYDREQPQHF. The CDR3, as DNA: TGTGCCAGCAGTTACGACAGGGAGCAGCCCCAGCATTTT. This chain joins TRBV2 and TRBJ1-5, with 7 bases fitting TRBD1. The germline V gene encodes CDR1 SNHLY and CDR2 FYNNEI. The CDR3 extends over 13 amino acids. V was clipped by 5 bases and J by 7 bases; unmatched bases: 5. The whole variable domain, filled in from reference TRBV2 and TRBJ1-5, reads EPEVTQTPSHQVTQMGQEVILRCVPISNHLYFYWYRQILGQKVEFLVSFYNNEISEKSEIFDDQFSVERPDGSNFTLKIRSTKLEDSAMYFCASSYDREQPQHFGDGTRLSIL.

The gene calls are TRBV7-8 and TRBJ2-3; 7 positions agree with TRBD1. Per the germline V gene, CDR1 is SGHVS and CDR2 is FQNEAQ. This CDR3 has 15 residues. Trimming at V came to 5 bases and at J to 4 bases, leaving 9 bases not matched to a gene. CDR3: CASSHLRGGSDTQYF. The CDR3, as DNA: TGTGCCAGCAGCCACCTTAGAGGGGGCTCAGATACGCAGTATTTT.

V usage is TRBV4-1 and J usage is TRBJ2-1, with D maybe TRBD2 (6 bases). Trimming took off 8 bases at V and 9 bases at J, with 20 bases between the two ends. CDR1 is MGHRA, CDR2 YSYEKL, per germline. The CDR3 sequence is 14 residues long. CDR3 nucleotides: TGCGCCAGCGGCAAAACGGAGGGGCGCAGTGAGCAGTTCTTC. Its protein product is CASGKTEGRSEQFF.

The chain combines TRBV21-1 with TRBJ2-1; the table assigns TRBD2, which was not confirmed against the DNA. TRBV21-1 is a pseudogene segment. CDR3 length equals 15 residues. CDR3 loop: CASSKLREAYNEQFF. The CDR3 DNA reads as TGTGCCAGCAGCAAACTTCGTGAGGCCTACAATGAGCAGTTCTTC.

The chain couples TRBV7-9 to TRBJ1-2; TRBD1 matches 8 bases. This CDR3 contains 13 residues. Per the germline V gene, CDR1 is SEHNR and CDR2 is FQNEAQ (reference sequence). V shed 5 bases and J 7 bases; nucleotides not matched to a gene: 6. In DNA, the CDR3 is TGTGCCAGCAGCCAGGACAGGGTAGTTGGCTACACCTTC. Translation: CASSQDRVVGYTF.

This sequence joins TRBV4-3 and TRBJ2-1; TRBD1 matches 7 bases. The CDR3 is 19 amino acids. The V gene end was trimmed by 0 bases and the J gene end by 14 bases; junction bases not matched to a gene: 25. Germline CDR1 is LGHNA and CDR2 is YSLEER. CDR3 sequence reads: CASSQDSKAAWDRPPPKFF. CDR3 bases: TGCGCCAGCAGCCAAGATTCAAAGGCGGCGTGGGACAGACCTCCTCCTAAGTTCTTC.

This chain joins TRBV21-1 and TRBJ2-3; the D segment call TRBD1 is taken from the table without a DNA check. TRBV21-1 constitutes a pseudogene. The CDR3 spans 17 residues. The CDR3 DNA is TGTGCCAGCAGCCCCCCCCACCGAGGGACAAGCACAGATACGCAGTATTTT. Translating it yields CASSPPHRGTSTDTQYF.

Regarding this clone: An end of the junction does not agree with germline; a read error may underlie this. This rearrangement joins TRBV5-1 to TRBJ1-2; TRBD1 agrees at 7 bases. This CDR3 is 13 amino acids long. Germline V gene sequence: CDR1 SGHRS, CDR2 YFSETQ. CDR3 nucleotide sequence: TGTGCCAGCAGCCAGTACAGGGGAAGCGGCTACACCTTC. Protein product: CASSQYRGSGYTF. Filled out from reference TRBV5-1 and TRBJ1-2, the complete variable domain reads KAGVTQTPRYLIKTRGQQVTLSCSPISGHRSVSWYQQTPGQGLQFLFEYFSETQRNKGNFPGRFSGRQFSNSRSEMNVSTLELGDSALYLCASSQYRGSGYTFGSGTRLTVV.

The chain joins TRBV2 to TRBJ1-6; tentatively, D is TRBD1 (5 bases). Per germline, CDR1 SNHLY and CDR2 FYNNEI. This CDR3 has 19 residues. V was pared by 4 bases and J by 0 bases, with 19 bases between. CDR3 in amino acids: CASSADHRDWSSYNSPLHF. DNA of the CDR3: TGTGCCAGCAGTGCTGATCACCGGGACTGGAGCTCCTATAATTCACCCCTCCACTTT.

CDR3 region: CASSSTVNQPQHF. The CDR3 DNA reads TGTGCCAGCAGCTCCACAGTCAATCAGCCCCAGCATTTT. V usage is TRBV7-2 and J usage is TRBJ1-5; D is unresolved. Germline V gene lookup returns CDR1 SGHTA and CDR2 FQGNSA. This CDR3 has 13 amino acids. V dropped 4 bases and J dropped 3 bases, with 7 bases sitting between them.

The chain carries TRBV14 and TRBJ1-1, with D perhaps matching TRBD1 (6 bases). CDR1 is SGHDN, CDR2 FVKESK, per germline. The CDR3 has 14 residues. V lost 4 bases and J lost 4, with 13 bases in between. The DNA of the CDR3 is TGTGCCAGCAGCCTCGGCTCAGGGGTCACTGAAGCTTTCTTT. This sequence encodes CASSLGSGVTEAFF.

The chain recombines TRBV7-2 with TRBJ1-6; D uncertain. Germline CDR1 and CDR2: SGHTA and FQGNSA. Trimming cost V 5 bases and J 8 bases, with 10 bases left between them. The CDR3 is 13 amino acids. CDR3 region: CASSVQRDSPLHF. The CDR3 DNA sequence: TGTGCCAGCAGCGTTCAGCGGGATTCACCCCTCCACTTT. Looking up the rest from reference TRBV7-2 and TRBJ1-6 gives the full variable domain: GAGVSQSPSNKVTEKGKDVELRCDPISGHTALYWYRQSLGQGLEFLIYFQGNSAPDKSGLPSDRFSAERTGGSVSTLTIQRTQQEDSAVYLCASSVQRDSPLHFGNGTRLTVT.